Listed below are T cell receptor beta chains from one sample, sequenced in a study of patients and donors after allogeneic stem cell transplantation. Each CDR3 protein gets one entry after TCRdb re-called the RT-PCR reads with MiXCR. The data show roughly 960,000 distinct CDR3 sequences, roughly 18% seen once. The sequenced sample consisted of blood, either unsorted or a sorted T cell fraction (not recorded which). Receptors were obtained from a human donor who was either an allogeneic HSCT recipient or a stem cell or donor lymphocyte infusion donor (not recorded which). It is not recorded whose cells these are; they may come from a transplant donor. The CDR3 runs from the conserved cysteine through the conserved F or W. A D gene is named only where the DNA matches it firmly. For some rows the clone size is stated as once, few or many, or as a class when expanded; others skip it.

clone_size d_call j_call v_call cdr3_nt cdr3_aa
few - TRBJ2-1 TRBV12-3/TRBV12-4 TGTGCCAGCCGGCAGGGGAGTTTTAATGAGCAGTTCTTC CASRQGSFNEQFF
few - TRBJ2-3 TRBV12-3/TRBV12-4 TGTGCCAGCAGTTTTTTGGTTAATCCCGCGCCTTACACAGATACGCAGTATTTT CASSFLVNPAPYTDTQYF
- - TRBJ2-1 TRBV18 TGTGCCAGCTCACTTAGAGTCGGCAGGGAGCAGTTCTTC CASSLRVGREQFF
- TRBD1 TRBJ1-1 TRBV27 TGTGCCAGCAGTCGGACAGGGTTCTCTGAAGCTTTCTTT CASSRTGFSEAFF
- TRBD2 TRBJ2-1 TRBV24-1 TGTGCCACCAGTGATATTCCCGGACTAGGGTATAATGAGCAGTTCTTC CATSDIPGLGYNEQFF
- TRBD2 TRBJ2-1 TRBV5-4 TGTGCCAGCAGCGTGACCGGGGGGGCGGGGGATGAGCAGTTCTTC CASSVTGGAGDEQFF
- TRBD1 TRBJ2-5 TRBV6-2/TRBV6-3 TGTGCCAGCAGACCCGACAGGGGGCTTCAAGAGACCCAGTACTTC CASRPDRGLQETQYF
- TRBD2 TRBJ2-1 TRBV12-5 TGTGCTAGTGTGGGATCGGGGACTAGCTCCTACAATGAGCAGTTCTTC CASVGSGTSSYNEQFF
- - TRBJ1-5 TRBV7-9 TGTGCCAGCAGCCGGGCCTTCAATCAGCCCCAGCATTTT CASSRAFNQPQHF
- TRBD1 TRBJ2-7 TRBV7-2 TGTGCCAGCAGCTTTAACAGGGGTATGTACTTC CASSFNRGMYF
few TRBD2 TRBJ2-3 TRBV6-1 TGTGCCAGCAGCCCGACTAGCGGGGGGTTAAATACGCAGTATTTT CASSPTSGGLNTQYF
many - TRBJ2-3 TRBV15 TGTGCCACCTCATGGAGCACAGATACGCAGTATTTT CATSWSTDTQYF
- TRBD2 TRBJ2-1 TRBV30 TGTGCCTGGAGTGTGGAGGGTAGGCGGGAGAATGAGCAGTTCTTC CAWSVEGRRENEQFF
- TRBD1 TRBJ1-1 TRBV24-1 TGTGCCACCAGTGGTGGGACAGGGAACACTGAAGCTTTCTTT CATSGGTGNTEAFF
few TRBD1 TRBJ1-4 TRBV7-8 TGTGCCAGCAGCCCGAATGACCGGGACAGCGGTGAAAAACTGTTTTTT CASSPNDRDSGEKLFF
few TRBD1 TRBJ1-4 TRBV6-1 TGTGCCAGCAGTGACGGGACAGGGGATGAAAAACTGTTTTTT CASSDGTGDEKLFF
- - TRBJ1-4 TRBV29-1 TGCAGCGTTCGTTTCGCAGGGAGCACTAATGAAAAACTGTTTTTT CSVRFAGSTNEKLFF
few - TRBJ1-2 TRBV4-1 TGCGCCAGCAGCCACCCCGGACGTGGAATTAGAGGCTACACCTTC CASSHPGRGIRGYTF
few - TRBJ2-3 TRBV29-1 TGCAGCGTTGAAGTTGGAGGGAATACGCAGTATTTT CSVEVGGNTQYF
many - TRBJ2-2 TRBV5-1 TGCGCCAGCAGTGACAGGAGAAACACCGGGGAGCTGTTTTTT CASSDRRNTGELFF
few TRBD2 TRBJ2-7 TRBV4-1 TGCGCCAGCAGCCGCGGGGGGTCCTTCTACGAGCAGTACTTC CASSRGGSFYEQYF
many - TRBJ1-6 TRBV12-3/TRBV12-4 TGTGCCAGCAGTTTAGCGAGAAGTAATTCACCCCTCCACTTT CASSLARSNSPLHF
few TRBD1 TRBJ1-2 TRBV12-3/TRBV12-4 TGTGCCAGCAGTCCCGGACAGGGGGTGGTCGGCTACACCTTC CASSPGQGVVGYTF
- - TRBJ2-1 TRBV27 TGTGCCAGCAGCACTACCCCAGGGACACGGGGGTTCTTC CASSTTPGTRGFF
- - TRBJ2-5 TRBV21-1 TGTGCCAGCAGCGCCGGGCGGAACGAAAAAGAGACCCAGTACTTC CASSAGRNEKETQYF
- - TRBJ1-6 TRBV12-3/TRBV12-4 TGTGCCAGCAGTTTAGGGCAGGGAAGATATAATTCACCCCTCCACTTT CASSLGQGRYNSPLHF